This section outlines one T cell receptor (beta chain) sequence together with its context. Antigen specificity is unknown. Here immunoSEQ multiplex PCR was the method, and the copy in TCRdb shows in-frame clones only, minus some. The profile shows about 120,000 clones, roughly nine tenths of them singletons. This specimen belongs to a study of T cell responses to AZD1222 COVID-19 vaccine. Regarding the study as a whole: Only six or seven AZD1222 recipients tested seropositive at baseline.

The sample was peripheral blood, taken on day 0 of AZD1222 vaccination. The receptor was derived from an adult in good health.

Here the CDR3 DNA reads TGCAGCGTTGAAGAAGACAGGGTGGGGACGGAGACCCAGTACTTC. It translates to CSVEEDRVGTETQYF. The chain joins TRBV29-1 to TRBJ2-5; 7 bases are a match to TRBD1. This CDR3 is built from 15 residues. The V and J ends lost 0 bases and 5 bases, in that order; junction bases with no gene match: 9. The germline V gene encodes CDR1 SQVTM and CDR2 ANQGSEA. The variable domain in full, with the rest retrieved from reference TRBV29-1 and TRBJ2-5, is SAVISQKPSRDICQRGTSLTIQCQVDSQVTMMFWYRQQPGQSLTLIATANQGSEATYESGFVIDKFPISRPNLTFSTLTVSNMSPEDSSIYLCSVEEDRVGTETQYFGPGTRLLVL.